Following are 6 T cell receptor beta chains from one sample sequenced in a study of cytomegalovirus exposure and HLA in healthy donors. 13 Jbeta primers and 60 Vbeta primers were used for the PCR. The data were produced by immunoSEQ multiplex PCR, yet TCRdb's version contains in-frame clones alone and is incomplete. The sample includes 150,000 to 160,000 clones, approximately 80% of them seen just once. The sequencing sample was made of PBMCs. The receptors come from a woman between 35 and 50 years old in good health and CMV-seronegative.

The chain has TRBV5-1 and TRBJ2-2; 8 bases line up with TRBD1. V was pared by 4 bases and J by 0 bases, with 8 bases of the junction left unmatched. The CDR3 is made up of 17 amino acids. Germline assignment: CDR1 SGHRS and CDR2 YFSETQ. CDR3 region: CASSPLAQGANTGELFF. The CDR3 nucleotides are TGCGCCAGCAGCCCGCTGGCACAGGGGGCGAACACCGGGGAGCTGTTTTTT.

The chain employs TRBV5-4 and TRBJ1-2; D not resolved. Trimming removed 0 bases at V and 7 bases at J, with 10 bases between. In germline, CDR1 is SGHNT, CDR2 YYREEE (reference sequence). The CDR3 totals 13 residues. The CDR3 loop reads CASSLEAPGGYTF. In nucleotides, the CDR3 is TGTGCCAGCAGCTTGGAGGCTCCGGGTGGCTACACCTTC. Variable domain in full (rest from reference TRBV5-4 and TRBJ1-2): ETGVTQSPTHLIKTRGQQVTLRCSSQSGHNTVSWYQQALGQGPQFIFQYYREEENGRGNFPPRFSGLQFPNYSSELNVNALELDDSALYLCASSLEAPGGYTFGSGTRLTVV.

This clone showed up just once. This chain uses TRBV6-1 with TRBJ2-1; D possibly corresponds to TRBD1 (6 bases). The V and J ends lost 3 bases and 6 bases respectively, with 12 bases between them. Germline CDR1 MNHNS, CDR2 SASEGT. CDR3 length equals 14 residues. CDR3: CASSEVTGANEQFF. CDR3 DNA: TGTGCCAGCAGTGAGGTGACAGGAGCCAATGAGCAGTTCTTC.

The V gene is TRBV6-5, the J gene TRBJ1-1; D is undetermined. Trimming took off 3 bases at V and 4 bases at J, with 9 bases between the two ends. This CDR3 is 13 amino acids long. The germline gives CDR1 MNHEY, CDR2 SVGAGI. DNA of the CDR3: TGTGCCAGCAGTTATGGGCAGAGCACTGAAGCTTTCTTT. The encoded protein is CASSYGQSTEAFF.

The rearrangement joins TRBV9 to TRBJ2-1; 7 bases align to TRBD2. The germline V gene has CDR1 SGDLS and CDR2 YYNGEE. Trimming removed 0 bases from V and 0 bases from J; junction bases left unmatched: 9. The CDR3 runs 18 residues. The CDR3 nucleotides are TGTGCCAGCAGCGTAGAGGTAGCGGGTATACCCTCCTACAATGAGCAGTTCTTC. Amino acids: CASSVEVAGIPSYNEQFF.

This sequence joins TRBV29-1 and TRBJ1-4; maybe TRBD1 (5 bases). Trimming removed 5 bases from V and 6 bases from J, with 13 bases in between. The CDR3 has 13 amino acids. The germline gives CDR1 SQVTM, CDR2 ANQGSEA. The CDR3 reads CSVRDPGDEKLFF. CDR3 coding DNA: TGCAGCGTTCGGGACCCGGGGGATGAAAAACTGTTTTTT.